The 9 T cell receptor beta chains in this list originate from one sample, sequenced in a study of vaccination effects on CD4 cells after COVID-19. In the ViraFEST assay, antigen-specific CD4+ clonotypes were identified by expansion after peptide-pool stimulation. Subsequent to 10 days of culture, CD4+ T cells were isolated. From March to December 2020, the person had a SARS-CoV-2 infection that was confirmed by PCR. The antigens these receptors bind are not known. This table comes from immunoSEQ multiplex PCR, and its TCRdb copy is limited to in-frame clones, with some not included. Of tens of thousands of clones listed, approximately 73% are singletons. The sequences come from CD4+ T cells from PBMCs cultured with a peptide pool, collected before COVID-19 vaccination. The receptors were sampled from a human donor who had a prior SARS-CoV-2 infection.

CDR3 in amino acids: CASLRRRGDEQFF. The DNA of the CDR3 is TGTGCCAGCCTCCGTAGACGGGGGGATGAGCAGTTCTTC. V and J are TRBV12-3 or TRBV12-4 and TRBJ2-1; 7 bases match TRBD2. This CDR3 has 13 amino acids. V shed 8 bases, J shed 8 bases, and the junction held 9 bases outside the gene matches.

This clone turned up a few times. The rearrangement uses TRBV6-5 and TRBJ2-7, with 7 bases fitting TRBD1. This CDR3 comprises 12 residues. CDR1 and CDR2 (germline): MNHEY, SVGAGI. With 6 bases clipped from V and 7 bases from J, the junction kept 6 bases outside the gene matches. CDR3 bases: TGTGCCAGCAGCGGCAGGGGGAATGAGCAGTACTTC. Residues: CASSGRGNEQYF.

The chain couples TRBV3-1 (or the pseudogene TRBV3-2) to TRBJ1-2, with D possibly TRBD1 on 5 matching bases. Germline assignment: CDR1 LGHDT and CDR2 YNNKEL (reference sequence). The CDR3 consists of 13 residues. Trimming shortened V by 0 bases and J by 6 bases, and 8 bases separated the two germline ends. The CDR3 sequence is CASSQDWGNGYTF. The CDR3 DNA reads TGTGCCAGCAGCCAAGATTGGGGGAATGGCTACACCTTC.

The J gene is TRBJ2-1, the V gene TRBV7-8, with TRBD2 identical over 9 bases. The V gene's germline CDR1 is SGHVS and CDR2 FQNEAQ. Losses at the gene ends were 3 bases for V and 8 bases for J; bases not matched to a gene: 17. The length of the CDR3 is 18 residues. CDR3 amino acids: CASSLVSPRAGGPDEQFF. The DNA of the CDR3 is TGTGCCAGCAGCTTGGTTTCCCCCAGGGCGGGAGGGCCAGATGAGCAGTTCTTC.

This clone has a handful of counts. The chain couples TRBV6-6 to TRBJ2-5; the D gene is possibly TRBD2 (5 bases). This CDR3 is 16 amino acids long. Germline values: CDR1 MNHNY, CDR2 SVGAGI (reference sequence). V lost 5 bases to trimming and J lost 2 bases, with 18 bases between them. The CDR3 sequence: CASSGGGSQAQETQYF. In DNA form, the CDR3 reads TGTGCCAGCAGTGGAGGCGGGTCGCAGGCACAAGAGACCCAGTACTTC.

Written as DNA, the CDR3 is TGTGCCAGCAGCGGGCGGGAGGGCCCGGCAGATACGCAGTATTTT. This encodes CASSGREGPADTQYF. This chain joins TRBV5-4 and TRBJ2-3; 9 bases map to TRBD2. The germline V gene encodes CDR1 SGHNT and CDR2 YYREEE (reference sequence). This CDR3 region has 15 residues. V was pared by 4 bases and J by 4 bases, with 7 bases of the junction left unmatched.

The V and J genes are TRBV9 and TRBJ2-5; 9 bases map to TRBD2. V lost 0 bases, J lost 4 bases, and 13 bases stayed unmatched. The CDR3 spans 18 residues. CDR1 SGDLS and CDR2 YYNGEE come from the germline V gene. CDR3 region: CASSVATGREGRRETQYF. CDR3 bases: TGTGCCAGCAGCGTAGCTACTGGGCGGGAGGGCCGCAGAGAGACCCAGTACTTC.

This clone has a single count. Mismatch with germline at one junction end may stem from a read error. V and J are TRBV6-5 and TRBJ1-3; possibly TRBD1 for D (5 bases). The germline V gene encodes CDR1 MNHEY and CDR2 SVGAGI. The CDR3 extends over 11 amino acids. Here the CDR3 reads CASSRWGITSW. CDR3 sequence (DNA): TGTGCCAGCAGCCGCTGGGGGATCACATCCTGG.

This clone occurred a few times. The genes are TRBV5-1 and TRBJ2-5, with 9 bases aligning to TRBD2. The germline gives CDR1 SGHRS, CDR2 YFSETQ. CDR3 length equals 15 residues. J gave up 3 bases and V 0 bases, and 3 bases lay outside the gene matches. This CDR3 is CASSLGSSGEETQYF. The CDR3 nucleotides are TGCGCCAGCAGCTTGGGCTCTAGCGGGGAAGAGACCCAGTACTTC. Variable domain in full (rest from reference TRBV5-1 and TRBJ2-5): KAGVTQTPRYLIKTRGQQVTLSCSPISGHRSVSWYQQTPGQGLQFLFEYFSETQRNKGNFPGRFSGRQFSNSRSEMNVSTLELGDSALYLCASSLGSSGEETQYFGPGTRLLVL.